This T cell receptor (beta chain) emerged from a study of cytomegalovirus exposure and HLA in healthy donors. Findings and limits, study-wide: According to a subsequent analysis, TCR clusters from the first cohort were inclined to appear together in the 100 to 150 validation repertoires. Three CMV-associated chains were confirmed in vitro to be specific for CMV antigens. The majority of TCR sequences were rare, yet some public TCRs appeared in many donors.

V was clipped by 4 bases and J by 4 bases; unmatched bases: 10. This CDR3 comprises 16 residues. Germline-derived CDR1 and CDR2 are MNHNS and SASEGT. Note on this clone: Its antigen is not identified.

Sequencing used immunoSEQ multiplex PCR; TCRdb keeps in-frame clones, though not all of them. The table includes about 120,000 clones, about 88% detected once. This TCR was sampled from a woman aged 18-30 years in good health and CMV-seronegative. The sequencing sample was made of PBMCs. This chain links TRBV6-1 with TRBJ1-2; 9 bases fit TRBD1. CDR3 coding DNA: TGTGCCAGCAGTGGCGTCCACCGGGACAGGGCCTATGGCTACACCTTC. It is translated as CASSGVHRDRAYGYTF.